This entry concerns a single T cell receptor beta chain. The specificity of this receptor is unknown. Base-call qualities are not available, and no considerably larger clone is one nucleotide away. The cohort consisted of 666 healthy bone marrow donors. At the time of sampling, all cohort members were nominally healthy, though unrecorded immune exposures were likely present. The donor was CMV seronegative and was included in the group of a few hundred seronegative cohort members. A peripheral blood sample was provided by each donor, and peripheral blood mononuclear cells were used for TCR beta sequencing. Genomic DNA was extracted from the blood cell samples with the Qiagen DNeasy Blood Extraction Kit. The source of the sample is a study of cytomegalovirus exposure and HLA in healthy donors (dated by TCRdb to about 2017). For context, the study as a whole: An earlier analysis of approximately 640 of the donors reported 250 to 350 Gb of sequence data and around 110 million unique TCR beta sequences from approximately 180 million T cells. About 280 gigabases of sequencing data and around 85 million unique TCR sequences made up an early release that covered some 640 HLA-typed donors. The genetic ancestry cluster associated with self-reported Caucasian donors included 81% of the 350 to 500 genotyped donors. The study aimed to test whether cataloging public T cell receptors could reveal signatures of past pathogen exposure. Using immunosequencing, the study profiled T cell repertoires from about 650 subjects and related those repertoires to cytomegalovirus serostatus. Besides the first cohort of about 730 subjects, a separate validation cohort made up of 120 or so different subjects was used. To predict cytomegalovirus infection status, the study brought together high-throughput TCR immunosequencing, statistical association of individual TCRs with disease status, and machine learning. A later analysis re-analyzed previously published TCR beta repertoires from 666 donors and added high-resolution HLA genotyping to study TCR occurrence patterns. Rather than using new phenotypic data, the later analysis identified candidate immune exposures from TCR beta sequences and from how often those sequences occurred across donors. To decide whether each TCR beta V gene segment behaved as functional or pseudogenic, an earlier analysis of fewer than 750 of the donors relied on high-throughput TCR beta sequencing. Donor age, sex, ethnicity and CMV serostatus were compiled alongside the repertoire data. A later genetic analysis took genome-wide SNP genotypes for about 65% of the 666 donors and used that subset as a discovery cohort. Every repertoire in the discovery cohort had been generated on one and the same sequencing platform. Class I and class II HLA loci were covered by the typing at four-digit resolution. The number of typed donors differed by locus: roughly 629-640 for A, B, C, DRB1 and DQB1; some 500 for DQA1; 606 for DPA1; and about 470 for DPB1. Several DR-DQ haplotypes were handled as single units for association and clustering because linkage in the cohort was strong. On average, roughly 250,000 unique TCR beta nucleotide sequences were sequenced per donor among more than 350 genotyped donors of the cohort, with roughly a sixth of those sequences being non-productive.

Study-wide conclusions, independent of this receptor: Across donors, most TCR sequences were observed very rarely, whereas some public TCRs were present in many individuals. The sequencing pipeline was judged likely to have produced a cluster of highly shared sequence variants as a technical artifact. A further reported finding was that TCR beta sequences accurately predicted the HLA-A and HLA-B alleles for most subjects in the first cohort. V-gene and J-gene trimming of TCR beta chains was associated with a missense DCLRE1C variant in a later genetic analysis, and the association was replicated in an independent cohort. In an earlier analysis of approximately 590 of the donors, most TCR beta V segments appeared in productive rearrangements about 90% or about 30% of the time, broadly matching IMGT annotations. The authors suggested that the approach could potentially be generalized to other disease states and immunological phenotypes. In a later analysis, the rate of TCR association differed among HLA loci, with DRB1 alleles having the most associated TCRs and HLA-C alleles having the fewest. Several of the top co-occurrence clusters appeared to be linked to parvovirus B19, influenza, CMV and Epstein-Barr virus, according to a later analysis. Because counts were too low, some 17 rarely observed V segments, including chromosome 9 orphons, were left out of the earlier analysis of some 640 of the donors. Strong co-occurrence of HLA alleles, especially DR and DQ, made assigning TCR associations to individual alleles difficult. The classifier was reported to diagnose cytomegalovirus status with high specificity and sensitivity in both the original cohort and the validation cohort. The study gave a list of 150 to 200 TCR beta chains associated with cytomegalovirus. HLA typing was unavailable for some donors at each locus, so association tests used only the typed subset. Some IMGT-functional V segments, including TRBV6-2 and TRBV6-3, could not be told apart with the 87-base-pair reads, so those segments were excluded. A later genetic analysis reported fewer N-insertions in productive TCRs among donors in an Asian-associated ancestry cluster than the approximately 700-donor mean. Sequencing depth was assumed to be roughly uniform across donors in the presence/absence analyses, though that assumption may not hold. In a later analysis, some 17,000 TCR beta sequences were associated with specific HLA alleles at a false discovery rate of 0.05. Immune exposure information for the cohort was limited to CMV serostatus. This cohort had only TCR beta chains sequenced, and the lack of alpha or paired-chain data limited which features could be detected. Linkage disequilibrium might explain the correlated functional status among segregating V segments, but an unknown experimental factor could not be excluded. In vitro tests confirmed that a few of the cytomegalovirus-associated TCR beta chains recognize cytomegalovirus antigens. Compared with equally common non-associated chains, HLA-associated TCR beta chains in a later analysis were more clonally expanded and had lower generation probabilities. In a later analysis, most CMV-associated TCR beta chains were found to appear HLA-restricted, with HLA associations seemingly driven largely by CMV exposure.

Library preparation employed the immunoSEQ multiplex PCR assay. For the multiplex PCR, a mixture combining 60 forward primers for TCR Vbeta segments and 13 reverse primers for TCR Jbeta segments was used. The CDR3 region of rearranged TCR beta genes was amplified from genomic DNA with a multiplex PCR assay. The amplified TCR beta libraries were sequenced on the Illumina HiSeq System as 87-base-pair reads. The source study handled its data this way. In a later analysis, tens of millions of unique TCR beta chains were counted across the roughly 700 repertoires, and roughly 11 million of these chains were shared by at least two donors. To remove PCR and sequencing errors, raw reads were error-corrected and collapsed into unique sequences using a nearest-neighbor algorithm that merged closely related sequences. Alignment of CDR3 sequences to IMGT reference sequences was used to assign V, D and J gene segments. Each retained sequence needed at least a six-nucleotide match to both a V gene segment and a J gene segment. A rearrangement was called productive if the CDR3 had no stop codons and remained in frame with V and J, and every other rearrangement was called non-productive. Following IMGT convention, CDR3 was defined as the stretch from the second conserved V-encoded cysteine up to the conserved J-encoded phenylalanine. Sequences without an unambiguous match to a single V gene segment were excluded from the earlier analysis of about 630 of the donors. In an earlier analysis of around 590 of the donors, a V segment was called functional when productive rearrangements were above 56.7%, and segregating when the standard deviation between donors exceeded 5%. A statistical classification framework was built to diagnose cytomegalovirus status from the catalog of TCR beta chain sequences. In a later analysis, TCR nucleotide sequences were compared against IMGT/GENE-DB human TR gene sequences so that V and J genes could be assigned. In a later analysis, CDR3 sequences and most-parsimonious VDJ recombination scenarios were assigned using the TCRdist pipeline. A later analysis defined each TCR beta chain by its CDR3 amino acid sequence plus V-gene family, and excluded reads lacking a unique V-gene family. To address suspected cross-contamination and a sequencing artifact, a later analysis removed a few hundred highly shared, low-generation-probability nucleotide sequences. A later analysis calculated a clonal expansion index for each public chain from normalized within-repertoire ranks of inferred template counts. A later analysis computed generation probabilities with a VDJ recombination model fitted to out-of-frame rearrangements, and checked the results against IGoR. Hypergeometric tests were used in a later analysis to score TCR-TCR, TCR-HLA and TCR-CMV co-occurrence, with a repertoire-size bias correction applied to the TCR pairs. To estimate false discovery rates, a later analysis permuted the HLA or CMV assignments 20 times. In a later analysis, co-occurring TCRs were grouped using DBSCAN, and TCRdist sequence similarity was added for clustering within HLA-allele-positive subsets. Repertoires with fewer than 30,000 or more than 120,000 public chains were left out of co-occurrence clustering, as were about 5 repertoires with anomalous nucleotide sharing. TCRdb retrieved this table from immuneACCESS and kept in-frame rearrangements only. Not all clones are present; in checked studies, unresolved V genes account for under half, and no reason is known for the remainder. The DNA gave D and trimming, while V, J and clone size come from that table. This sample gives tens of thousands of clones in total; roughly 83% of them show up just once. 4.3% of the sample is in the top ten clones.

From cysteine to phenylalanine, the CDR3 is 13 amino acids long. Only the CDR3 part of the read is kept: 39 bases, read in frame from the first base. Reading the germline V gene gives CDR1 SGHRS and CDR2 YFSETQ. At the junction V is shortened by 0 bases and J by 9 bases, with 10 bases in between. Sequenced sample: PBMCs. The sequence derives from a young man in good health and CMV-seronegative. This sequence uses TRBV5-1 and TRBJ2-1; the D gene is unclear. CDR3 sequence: CASSLVETSEQFF. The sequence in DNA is TGCGCCAGCAGCTTGGTAGAGACAAGTGAGCAGTTCTTC. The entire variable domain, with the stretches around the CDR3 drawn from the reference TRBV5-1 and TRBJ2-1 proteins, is KAGVTQTPRYLIKTRGQQVTLSCSPISGHRSVSWYQQTPGQGLQFLFEYFSETQRNKGNFPGRFSGRQFSNSRSEMNVSTLELGDSALYLCASSLVETSEQFFGPGTRLTVL.